This T cell receptor (beta chain) was sequenced during a study of blood T cells in healthy people across ages (dated by TCRdb to 2013 to 2016). For the study in its entirety: In model experiments, template switching captured about one uniquely barcoded TCR beta cDNA molecule for every two T cells. Age-related changes in TCR beta repertoire diversity were measured in the study by deep sequencing normalized with unique cDNA molecular identifiers. To avoid experimental bias, donors of different ages were distributed randomly across sequencing lanes. Two additional independent replicas of 1 million unique cDNA reads from the same blood draw were analyzed for two donors (one aged 18 to 30 and one aged 80 or older). The donors were split into four age groups: young (average 16 years), middle-aged (39), aged (more than 60) and long-lived (about 82).

Library generation was performed with 5' RACE. The sequencer listed for this sample is Illumina HiSeq 2500. A second PCR of roughly 7 to 11 cycles was performed with a sample-barcoded 5' primer and a J-beta primer mix. A template-switch 5' adaptor carrying 12 random nucleotides introduced a unique molecular identifier onto each TCR beta cDNA molecule. At least 2.5 million CDR3-containing paired-end reads were obtained from each sample. First-strand cDNA synthesis was performed from all RNA using the Mint cDNA synthesis kit, with priming by a TRBC-specific oligonucleotide. After uracil-DNA glycosylase treatment, a first 18-cycle PCR used universal primers M1SS and BC2_uni_R on all cDNA. As for the authors' bioinformatics: For normalization, 1 million high-quality reads were randomly selected from each sample, with every read carrying a distinct molecular identifier. Instead of being binned into consensus sequences, reads with shared molecular identifiers were discarded. MiTCR, set to a Q25 quality threshold and the strictest error-elimination algorithm, was used for CDR3 identification, clonotype clustering and error correction. A nonparametric unseen species model with Euler transformation was used to estimate lower-bound total TCR beta diversity. In TCRdb, the public reads were trimmed at Q25 with fastp and aligned with MiXCR, with productive beta chains retained. Rows merge per CDR3 protein into single entries with the most common DNA and genes. Clone size and V and J calls follow TCRdb, not the original study. The sample table holds around 1,500,000 distinct CDR3 sequences, of which 28% were seen once. The ten largest make up less than 9.5% of the sample.

Including the terminal cysteine and phenylalanine, the CDR3 comprises 13 residues. Of all the DNA, just the CDR3 is kept, 39 bases in frame from base 1. Results the study describes overall, beyond this receptor: As age increased, observed TCR beta diversity per million T cells dropped in a roughly linear way, and a significant reduction was already evident by age about 36. Because the CMV infection status of the donors was unknown, age-related changes in expanded clonotypes may potentially have been confounded. The percentage of naive T cells measured by flow cytometry correlated strongly with observed TCR beta diversity. The long-lived group showed more naive CD4+ T cells, fewer expanded clones and increased TCR diversity than the aged group, suggesting age selection. Estimates of total diversity based on one million sequenced T cells were regarded as lower bounds and as underestimates. Because profiling used bulk unsorted PBMCs, naive and antigen-experienced compartments could not be compared conclusively.

Remarks on this clonotype: Its antigen has not been determined. Base qualities are not at hand, and no much larger clone is one base apart.

The donors were 40 or so Caucasian individuals from Russia, aged about 6 to 95 years, who were systemically healthy. Each donor gave approximately 9.3 milliliters of peripheral blood, collected into EDTA-treated Vacutainer tubes. PBMCs were isolated by Ficoll-Paque density-gradient centrifugation, with at least 6 million obtained per sample. Trizol reagent was used to extract total RNA from the PBMCs, yielding at least 6 micrograms per sample. For every donor, an aliquot of PBMCs went through flow cytometry to measure the percentages of naive CD45RAhigh/CD27high T cells. The TCR sequence derives from a woman between 25 and 40 years old in good health. The sequence is built from TRBV21-1 and TRBJ2-1; the table's TRBD1 call for D was not verified on the DNA. TRBV21-1 is marked as a pseudogene. Sample: blood. The CDR3 protein sequence reads: CASSKRWGHWEFF. The nucleotide sequence is TGTGCCAGCAGCAAAAGGTGGGGACATTGGGAGTTCTTC.